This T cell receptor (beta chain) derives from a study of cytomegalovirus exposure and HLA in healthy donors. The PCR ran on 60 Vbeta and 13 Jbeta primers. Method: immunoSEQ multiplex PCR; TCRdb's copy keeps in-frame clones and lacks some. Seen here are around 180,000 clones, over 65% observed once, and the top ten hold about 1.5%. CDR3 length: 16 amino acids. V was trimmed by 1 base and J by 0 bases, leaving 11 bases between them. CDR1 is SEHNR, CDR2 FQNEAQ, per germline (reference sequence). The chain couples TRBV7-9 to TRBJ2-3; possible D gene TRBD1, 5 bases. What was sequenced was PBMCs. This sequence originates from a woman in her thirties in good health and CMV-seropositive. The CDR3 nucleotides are TGTGCCAGCAGCTTAGTAGTTACAGGTAGCACAGATACGCAGTATTTT. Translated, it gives CASSLVVTGSTDTQYF.